These 28 T cell receptor beta chains were all obtained from the same sample, sequenced in a study of blood T cell repertoires in COVID-19. TCRdb's copy holds only in-frame clones and misses some; the assay was immunoSEQ multiplex PCR. The table records more than 150,000 clones, less than 90% of them present only once. Sequencing was done on a sample of peripheral blood. These receptors were collected from a man younger than 30 with active or convalescent COVID-19.

The chain couples TRBV7-8 to TRBJ2-7, with TRBD1 identical over 8 bases. Germline CDR1 is SGHVS and CDR2 is FQNEAQ. The CDR3 length is 16 residues. V gave up 1 base and J gave up 2 bases; unmatched junction bases: 7. The CDR3 DNA reads TGTGCCAGCAGCTTAGGGGTCCGGACAGGGACCTACGAGCAGTACTTC. Protein product: CASSLGVRTGTYEQYF.

The V gene is TRBV6-4, the J gene TRBJ2-3; 11 bases line up with TRBD2. The CDR3 spans 14 residues. Germline CDR1 is MRHNA and CDR2 is SNTAGT. J lost 7 bases, V lost 6 bases, and 6 bases had no gene match. The chain's CDR3 is CASSLLAGGNTQYF. CDR3 DNA sequence: TGTGCCAGCAGCCTCTTAGCGGGGGGGAATACGCAGTATTTT.

The rearrangement links TRBV7-9 to TRBJ1-3; D is undetermined. The CDR3 sequence is 12 residues long. The germline gives CDR1 SEHNR, CDR2 FQNEAQ (reference sequence). The V end lost 3 bases, the J end lost 6 bases, and 6 bases lay between the germline ends. The CDR3 DNA follows: TGTGCCAGCAGCTTTCCCAAAAACACCATATATTTT. Translation: CASSFPKNTIYF.

This rearrangement joins TRBV19 to TRBJ2-1, with 8 bases fitting TRBD1. The CDR3 runs 14 residues. CDR1 and CDR2 (germline): LNHDA, SQIVND (reference sequence). V trimming: 8 bases; J trimming: 5 bases; junction bases outside the gene matches: 8. The CDR3 sequence: CASGVRGPNNEQFF. CDR3 sequence (DNA): TGTGCCAGTGGGGTCAGGGGGCCAAACAATGAGCAGTTCTTC.

The V call is TRBV28, the J call TRBJ1-2, with a possible D match to TRBD1 (5 bases). This CDR3 is built from 11 residues. The ends were cut back, 8 bases at V and 4 bases at J, with 8 bases in the middle. Germline V gene lookup returns CDR1 MDHEN and CDR2 SYDVKM. DNA of the CDR3: TGTGCCAGCGCCGACAGCTATGGCTACACCTTC. Translating it yields CASADSYGYTF.

V and J are TRBV3-1 (or the pseudogene TRBV3-2) and TRBJ2-3; D might be TRBD2 (5 bases). V lost 0 bases and J lost 0, with 16 bases in between. This CDR3 is 18 amino acids long. The germline V gene has CDR1 LGHDT and CDR2 YNNKEL (reference sequence). CDR3: CASSQDPRGPLSTDTQYF. DNA of the CDR3: TGTGCCAGCAGCCAAGATCCGCGCGGGCCTCTGAGCACAGATACGCAGTATTTT.

On this clone itself: An end of the junction differs from the germline gene, which may be a read error. The J gene is TRBJ2-7, the V gene TRBV9; the match to TRBD2 covers 9 bases. Per germline, CDR1 SGDLS and CDR2 YYNGEE. CDR3 size: 17 residues. CDR3 nucleotides: TGTGCCAGCAGCGTCACCTTGACAGGGACTAGCTCCCACGAGCAGTACTTC. It yields the protein CASSVTLTGTSSHEQYF. The full variable domain, in which reference TRBV9 and TRBJ2-7 provide the parts outside the CDR3, is DSGVTQTPKHLITATGQRVTLRCSPRSGDLSVYWYQQSLDQGLQFLIQYYNGEERAKGNILERFSAQQFPDLHSELNLSSLELGDSALYFCASSVTLTGTSSHEQYFGPGTRLTVT.

The chain combines TRBV24-1 with TRBJ1-2; 8 positions match TRBD1. This CDR3 has 17 amino acids. CDR1 and CDR2 (germline): KGHDR, SFDVKD. V shed 7 bases and J 0 bases; nucleotides not matched to a gene: 12. Here the CDR3 DNA reads TGTGCCACCAGCCTGACGCCCAGACAGGGGACTAACTATGGCTACACCTTC. Its translation is CATSLTPRQGTNYGYTF.

This sequence joins TRBV18 and TRBJ2-3; the D gene is possibly TRBD2 (6 bases). Trimming left V 3 bases short and J 2 bases short, with 12 bases between. The CDR3 consists of 15 residues. Germline-derived CDR1 and CDR2 are KGHSH and LQKENI. The CDR3 coding sequence is TGTGCCAGCTCACCGGACTATTTGACCACAGATACGCAGTATTTT. This gives the protein CASSPDYLTTDTQYF.

The V call is TRBV5-5, the J call TRBJ2-2, with unresolved D. The germline V and J ends were trimmed by 0 bases and 4 bases, with 13 bases remaining between them. The CDR3 covers 16 residues. The germline CDR1 and CDR2 sequences are SGHKS and YYEKEE (reference sequence). Here the CDR3 DNA reads TGTGCCAGCAGCTTGGATCGGCCCACGGGCACCGGGGAGCTGTTTTTT. Translation gives CASSLDRPTGTGELFF.

The chain joins TRBV7-2 to TRBJ2-3, with D perhaps matching TRBD2 (6 bases). The CDR3 contains 15 residues. Germline values: CDR1 SGHTA, CDR2 FQGNSA. The V gene lost 0 bases and the J gene lost 2 bases, with 9 bases spanning the gap. The CDR3 coding sequence is TGTGCCAGCAGCTTAGCCGGGAGCCCCACAGATACGCAGTATTTT. This codes for CASSLAGSPTDTQYF.

The chain couples TRBV10-3 to TRBJ2-1, with D unclear. V shed 10 bases and J shed 0 bases, with 10 bases lying between them. This CDR3 region has 13 residues. CDR1 ENHRY and CDR2 SYGVKD come from the germline V gene. This chain's CDR3 is CATRVPSYNEQFF. DNA of the CDR3: TGTGCCACCCGGGTCCCCTCCTACAATGAGCAGTTCTTC.

This chain uses TRBV19 with TRBJ1-2; the match to TRBD1 covers 7 bases. V shed 2 bases and J 4 bases; nucleotides not matched to a gene: 7. The CDR3 covers 15 residues. The germline V gene encodes CDR1 LNHDA and CDR2 SQIVND (reference sequence). The CDR3 sequence: CASSIRTGHPYGYTF. In nucleotides, the CDR3 is TGTGCCAGTAGTATAAGGACAGGTCATCCCTATGGCTACACCTTC. The complete variable domain, with remaining parts taken from reference TRBV19 and TRBJ1-2, reads DGGITQSPKYLFRKEGQNVTLSCEQNLNHDAMYWYRQDPGQGLRLIYYSQIVNDFQKGDIAEGYSVSREKKESFPLTVTSAQKNPTAFYLCASSIRTGHPYGYTFGSGTRLTVV.

The chain links TRBV18 to TRBJ1-1; a weak D match, TRBD1 (6 bases). The V end was cut by 1 base, the J end by 8 bases, with 14 bases between. Germline CDR1 KGHSH, CDR2 LQKENI. This CDR3 is built from 14 residues. The CDR3 sequence: CASSPRQVSEEAFF. The CDR3 nucleotides read TGTGCCAGCTCACCACGACAGGTTAGTGAGGAAGCTTTCTTT.

The chain employs TRBV11-2 and TRBJ2-1, with 8 bases lining up with TRBD2. This CDR3 has 14 amino acids. Looked up from germline, CDR1 is SGHAT and CDR2 is FQNNGV. Trimming at V came to 5 bases and at J to 5 bases, leaving 5 bases not matched to a gene. The CDR3 sequence is CASSRSGVDNEQFF. The CDR3 DNA is TGTGCCAGCAGCCGTAGCGGGGTAGACAATGAGCAGTTCTTC.

This clone appeared a single time. The V gene is TRBV28, the J gene TRBJ2-3; no firm D call. The V end was cut by 7 bases, the J end by 2 bases, with 13 bases between. This CDR3 has 14 amino acids. The V gene's germline CDR1 is MDHEN and CDR2 SYDVKM. CDR3 sequence reads: CASTRGIPTDTQYF. CDR3 sequence (DNA): TGTGCCAGCACCCGCGGAATCCCCACAGATACGCAGTATTTT.

The chain couples TRBV7-8 to TRBJ1-5; TRBD1 matches 8 bases. CDR1 and CDR2 (germline): SGHVS, FQNEAQ. This CDR3 contains 15 residues. V lost 3 bases, J lost 1 base, and 2 bases stayed unmatched. CDR3 in amino acids: CASSFGQGSNQPQHF. CDR3 DNA: TGTGCCAGCAGCTTCGGACAGGGAAGCAATCAGCCCCAGCATTTT.

The J gene is TRBJ1-1, the V gene TRBV5-6; the D gene is possibly TRBD1 (5 bases). Between the trimmed V and J ends, which lost 6 bases and 4 bases, there was a span of 16 bases. There are 14 residues in the CDR3. Germline values: CDR1 SGHDT, CDR2 YYEEEE. DNA for the CDR3: TGTGCCAGCACGCGGACACAGAGGTTCACTGAAGCTTTCTTT. It specifies CASTRTQRFTEAFF.

The V and J genes are TRBV4-1 and TRBJ2-7; TRBD2 matches at 8 bases. Germline V gene sequence: CDR1 MGHRA, CDR2 YSYEKL. The CDR3 length is 16 residues. J lost 3 bases, V lost 0 bases, and 7 bases had no gene match. The CDR3 here is CASSQERAGVNYEQYF. The DNA for the CDR3 is TGCGCCAGCAGCCAAGAGAGAGCGGGAGTCAACTACGAGCAGTACTTC.

The rearrangement joins TRBV19 to TRBJ2-3; tentatively, D is TRBD2 (6 bases). The length of the CDR3 is 14 residues. Germline V lookup: CDR1 LNHDA, CDR2 SQIVND (reference sequence). V lost 5 bases to trimming and J lost 2 bases, with 11 bases between them. The CDR3 DNA sequence: TGTGCCAGTAGTTTACTAGCAGTCACAGATACGCAGTATTTT. This sequence encodes CASSLLAVTDTQYF.

DNA of the CDR3: TGTGCCAGCGAGACTAGCGGGACTTACAATGAGCAGTTCTTC. This gives the protein CASETSGTYNEQFF. This sequence joins TRBV7-9 and TRBJ2-1, with 11 bases matching TRBD2. Trimming took 8 bases from V and 4 from J; bases not matched to a gene: 4. The CDR3 is made up of 14 amino acids. CDR1 SEHNR and CDR2 FQNEAQ come from the germline V gene (reference sequence).

This sequence joins TRBV2 and TRBJ1-1; D might be TRBD1 (6 bases). Trimming removed 8 bases from V and 0 bases from J, with 10 bases in between. This CDR3 has 13 amino acids. Per germline, CDR1 SNHLY and CDR2 FYNNEI. The DNA of the CDR3 is TGTGCCAGCCGGGACACCATGAACACTGAAGCTTTCTTT. This encodes CASRDTMNTEAFF.

This rearrangement joins TRBV12-3 or TRBV12-4 to TRBJ1-2; the D is unclear. V shed 5 bases and J shed 0 bases, with 7 bases lying between them. The CDR3 has 13 amino acids. CDR3 DNA sequence: TGTGCCAGCAGTCCGAGGGCTAACTATGGCTACACCTTC. Translation gives CASSPRANYGYTF.

V and J are TRBV13 and TRBJ2-3; 10 bases align to TRBD1. V was clipped by 5 bases and J by 6 bases; unmatched bases: 11. From germline, CDR1 is PRHDT and CDR2 FYEKMQ (reference sequence). The CDR3 has 16 residues. CDR3 bases: TGTGCCAGCAGCCAAGACAGGGGGCTGGGTTCGGATACGCAGTATTTT. Translated: CASSQDRGLGSDTQYF.

V gene TRBV6-5 combines with J gene TRBJ2-3, with 15 bases matching TRBD2. V dropped 11 bases and J dropped 3; count of bases not matched to a gene: 6. The CDR3 runs to 15 residues. Germline V lookup: CDR1 MNHEY, CDR2 SVGAGI. DNA for the CDR3: TGTGCCTGCGGACTAGCGGGAGGGACGACAGATACGCAGTATTTT. It encodes CACGLAGGTTDTQYF.

The table lists this clone with a count of one. The chain employs TRBV6-6 and TRBJ2-2; TRBD2 agrees at 8 bases. This CDR3 contains 17 residues. Trimming cost V 6 bases and J 0 bases; bases outside gene matches: 9. Looked up from germline, CDR1 is MNHNY and CDR2 is SVGAGI (reference sequence). CDR3 protein: CASSRTFSGANTGELFF. The CDR3, as DNA: TGTGCCAGCAGCCGAACCTTTAGCGGGGCGAACACCGGGGAGCTGTTTTTT.

The rearrangement links TRBV11-3 to TRBJ1-1; D is undetermined. V dropped 0 bases and J dropped 3 bases, with 5 bases sitting between them. Looked up from germline, CDR1 is SGHNT and CDR2 is YENEEA. The CDR3 sequence is 13 residues long. The CDR3 DNA reads TGTGCCAGCAGCTTAGAACAACACACTGAAGCTTTCTTT. Translated, it gives CASSLEQHTEAFF.

This clone came up a few times. This rearrangement joins TRBV19 to TRBJ1-5; 8 nucleotides agree with TRBD1. V shed 4 bases and J 3 bases; nucleotides not matched to a gene: 2. The germline V gene encodes CDR1 LNHDA and CDR2 SQIVND (reference sequence). The CDR3 sequence is 14 residues long. The CDR3 DNA follows: TGTGCCAGTAGTAAGGACAGGGACAATCAGCCCCAGCATTTT. It translates to CASSKDRDNQPQHF.